This entry features one TCR beta chain sequence. Its antigen is undetermined. This sample was taken from a study of cytomegalovirus exposure and HLA in healthy donors. Researchers ran the PCR with 60 Vbeta and 13 Jbeta primers. Sequenced by immunoSEQ multiplex PCR; TCRdb stores in-frame clones only, minus some. The sample consists of 40,000 to 45,000 clones, 70% to 80% of them appearing once. Germline CDR1 is KGHSH and CDR2 is LQKENI. This CDR3 is built from 15 residues. The V segment lost 3 bases and the J segment 5 bases; nucleotides outside the gene matches: 8. Findings and caveats of the study: Analysis was performed later, and it showed HLA-associated TCR beta chains to be more clonally expanded than equally common others. A later analysis reportedly found fewer N-insertions in an Asian-associated ancestry cluster than the roughly 670-donor mean. Analysis was carried out at a later point, and it linked a missense DCLRE1C variant to TCR beta V- and J-gene trimming.

The chain links TRBV18 to TRBJ2-7; 9 bases are shared with TRBD1. The specimen sequenced was PBMCs. The clonotype originates from a man aged 25 to 40 in good health and CMV-seronegative. CDR3 coding DNA: TGTGCCAGCTCACCTAGACAGGGGGTCTTCGACGAGCAGTACTTC. It codes for CASSPRQGVFDEQYF.